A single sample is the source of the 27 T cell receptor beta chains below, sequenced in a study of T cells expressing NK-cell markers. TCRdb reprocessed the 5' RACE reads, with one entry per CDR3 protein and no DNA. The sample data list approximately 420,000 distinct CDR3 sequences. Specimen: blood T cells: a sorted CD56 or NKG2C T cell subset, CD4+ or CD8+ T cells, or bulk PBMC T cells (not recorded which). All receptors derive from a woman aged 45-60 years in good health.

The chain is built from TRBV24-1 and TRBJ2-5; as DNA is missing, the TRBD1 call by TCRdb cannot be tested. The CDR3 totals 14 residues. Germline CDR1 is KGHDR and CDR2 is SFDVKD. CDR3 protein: CATSDLAEGETQYF.

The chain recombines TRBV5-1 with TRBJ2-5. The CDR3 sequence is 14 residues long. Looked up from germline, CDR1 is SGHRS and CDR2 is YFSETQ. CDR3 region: CASSLDVRRETQYF.

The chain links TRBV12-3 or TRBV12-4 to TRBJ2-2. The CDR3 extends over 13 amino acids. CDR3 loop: CASSRKGTGELFF.

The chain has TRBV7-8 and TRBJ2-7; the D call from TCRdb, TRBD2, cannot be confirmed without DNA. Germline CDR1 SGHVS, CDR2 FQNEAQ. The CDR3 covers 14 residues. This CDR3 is CASTSGRVSYEQYF. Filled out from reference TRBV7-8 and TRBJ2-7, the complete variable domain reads GAGVSQSPRYKVAKRGQDVALRCDPISGHVSLFWYQQALGQGPEFLTYFQNEAQLDKSGLPSDRFFAERPEGSVSTLKIQRTQQEDSAVYLCASTSGRVSYEQYFGPGTRLTVT.

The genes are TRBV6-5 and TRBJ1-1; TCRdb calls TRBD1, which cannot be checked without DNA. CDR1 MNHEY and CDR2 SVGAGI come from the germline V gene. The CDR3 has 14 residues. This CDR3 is CASSPWDGNTEAFF.

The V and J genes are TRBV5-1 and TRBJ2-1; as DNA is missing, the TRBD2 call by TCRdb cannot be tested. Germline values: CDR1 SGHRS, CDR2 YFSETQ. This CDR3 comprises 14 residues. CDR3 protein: CASSLGIAGVSPFF.

The CDR3 reads CASSPGMTLEQYF. The chain uses TRBV4-1 and TRBJ2-7. This CDR3 contains 13 residues. Germline CDR1 is MGHRA and CDR2 is YSYEKL.

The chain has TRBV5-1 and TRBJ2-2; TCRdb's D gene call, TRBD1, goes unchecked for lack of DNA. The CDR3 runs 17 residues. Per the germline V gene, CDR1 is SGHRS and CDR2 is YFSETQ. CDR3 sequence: CASSLTSTESNTGELFF.

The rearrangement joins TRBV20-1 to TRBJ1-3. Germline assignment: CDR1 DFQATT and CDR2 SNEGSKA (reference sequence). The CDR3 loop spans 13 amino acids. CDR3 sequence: CSARGTSGNTIYF.

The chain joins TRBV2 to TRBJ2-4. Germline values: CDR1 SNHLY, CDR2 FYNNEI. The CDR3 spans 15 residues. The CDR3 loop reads CASILAGIAKNIQYF.

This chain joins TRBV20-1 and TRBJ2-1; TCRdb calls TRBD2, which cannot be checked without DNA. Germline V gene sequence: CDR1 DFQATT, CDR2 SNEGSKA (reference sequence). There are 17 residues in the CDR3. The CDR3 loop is CSARVSVEASTYNEQFF.

This chain's CDR3 is CATSDYGGRDTGELFF. The V and J genes are TRBV24-1 and TRBJ2-2; TCRdb reports TRBD1, a call that lacks DNA to check it against. CDR3 size: 16 residues. Germline V gives CDR1 KGHDR, CDR2 SFDVKD.

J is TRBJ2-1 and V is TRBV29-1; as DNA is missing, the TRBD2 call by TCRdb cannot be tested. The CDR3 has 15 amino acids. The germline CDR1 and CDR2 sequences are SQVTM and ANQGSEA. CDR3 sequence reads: CSVEGRASGYNEQFF.

CDR3 residues: CATSDPREDINQPQHF. V is TRBV24-1 and J is TRBJ1-5. This CDR3 has 16 residues. Germline CDR1 is KGHDR and CDR2 is SFDVKD.

The CDR3: CASSYSGAQGGYTF. J is TRBJ1-2 and V is TRBV6-5; TCRdb reports TRBD1, a call that lacks DNA to check it against. CDR1 MNHEY and CDR2 SVGAGI come from the germline V gene. This CDR3 has 14 amino acids.

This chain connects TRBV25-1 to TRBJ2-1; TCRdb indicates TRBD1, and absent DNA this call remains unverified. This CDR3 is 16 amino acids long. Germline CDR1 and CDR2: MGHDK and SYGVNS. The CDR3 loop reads CASSESNPDGANEQFF.

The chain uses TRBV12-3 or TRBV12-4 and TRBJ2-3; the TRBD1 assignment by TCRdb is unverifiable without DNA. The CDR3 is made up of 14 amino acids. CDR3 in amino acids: CASSRQGNTDTQYF.

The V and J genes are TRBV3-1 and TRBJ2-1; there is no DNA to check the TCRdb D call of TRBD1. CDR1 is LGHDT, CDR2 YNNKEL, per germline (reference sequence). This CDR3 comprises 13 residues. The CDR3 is CASSQAFGIEQFF.

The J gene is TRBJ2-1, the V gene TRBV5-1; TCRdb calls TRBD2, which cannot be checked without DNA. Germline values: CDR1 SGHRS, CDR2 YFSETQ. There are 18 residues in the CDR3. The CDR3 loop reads CASSLRVTSGRNHNEQFF.

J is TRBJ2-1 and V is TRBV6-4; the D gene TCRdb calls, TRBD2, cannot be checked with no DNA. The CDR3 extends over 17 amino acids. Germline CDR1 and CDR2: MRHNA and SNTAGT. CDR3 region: CASSDSRASGRRNEQFF.

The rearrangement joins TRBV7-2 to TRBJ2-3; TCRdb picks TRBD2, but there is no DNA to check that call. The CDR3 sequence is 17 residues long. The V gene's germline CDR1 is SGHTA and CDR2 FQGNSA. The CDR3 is CASIHLAGTSKPDTQYF. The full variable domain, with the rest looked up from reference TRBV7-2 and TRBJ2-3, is GAGVSQSPSNKVTEKGKDVELRCDPISGHTALYWYRQSLGQGLEFLIYFQGNSAPDKSGLPSDRFSAERTGGSVSTLTIQRTQQEDSAVYLCASIHLAGTSKPDTQYFGPGTRLTVL.

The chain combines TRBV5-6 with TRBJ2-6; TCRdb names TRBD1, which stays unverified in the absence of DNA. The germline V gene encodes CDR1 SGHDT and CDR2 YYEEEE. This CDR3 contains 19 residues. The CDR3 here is CASSGAPGQGTSGANVLTF.

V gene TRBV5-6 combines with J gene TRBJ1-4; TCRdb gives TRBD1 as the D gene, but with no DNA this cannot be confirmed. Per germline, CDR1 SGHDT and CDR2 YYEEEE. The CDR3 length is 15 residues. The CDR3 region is CASSWGTAPGEKLFF.

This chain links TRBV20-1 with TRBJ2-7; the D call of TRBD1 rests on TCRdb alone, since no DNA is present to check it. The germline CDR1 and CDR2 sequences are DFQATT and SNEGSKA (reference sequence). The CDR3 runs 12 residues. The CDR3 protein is CSGTGGESEQYF.

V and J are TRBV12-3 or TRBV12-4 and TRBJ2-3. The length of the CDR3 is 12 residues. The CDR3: CASSFEARAQYF.

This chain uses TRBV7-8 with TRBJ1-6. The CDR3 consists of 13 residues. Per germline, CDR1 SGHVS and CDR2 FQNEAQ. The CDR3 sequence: CASSLIGQKALHF.

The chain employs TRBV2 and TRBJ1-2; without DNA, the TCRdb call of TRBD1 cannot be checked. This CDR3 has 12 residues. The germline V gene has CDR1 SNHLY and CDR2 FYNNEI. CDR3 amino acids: CATMPGNYGYTF.